One and the same sample provided the 20 T cell receptor beta chains below, sequenced in a study of blood T cell repertoires in COVID-19. Repertoires were generated with immunoSEQ multiplex PCR, while TCRdb's copy carries only in-frame clones and drops some. The sample includes around 190,000 clones, about 85% seen only once; the top ten take almost 6%. The sample taken for sequencing was peripheral blood. The origin of the receptors is a woman aged 35 to 49 with COVID-19, enrolled during active disease.

This rearrangement joins TRBV11-2 to TRBJ2-2; 8 nucleotides align to TRBD1. CDR3 length: 18 residues. Germline-derived CDR1 and CDR2 are SGHAT and FQNNGV. V dropped 0 bases and J dropped 6; count of bases not matched to a gene: 12. CDR3 region: CASSLEYRGIFSAGELFF. CDR3 nucleotides: TGTGCCAGCAGCTTAGAATACAGGGGGATATTCTCTGCCGGGGAGCTGTTTTTT.

The CDR3 loop is CASRSYPNYGYTF. The CDR3 region has the DNA TGTGCCAGCAGATCGTATCCTAACTATGGCTACACCTTC. The rearrangement joins TRBV2 to TRBJ1-2, with unresolved D. CDR3 length: 13 amino acids. Trimming removed 6 bases at V and 0 bases at J, with 8 bases between. CDR1 and CDR2 from the germline V gene are SNHLY and FYNNEI.

The chain recombines TRBV30 with TRBJ2-1; TRBD1 might be the D (6 bases). This CDR3 contains 15 residues. V was pared by 2 bases and J by 7 bases, with 18 bases between. CDR1 is GTSNPN and CDR2 is SVGIG in the germline V gene (reference sequence). As DNA, the CDR3 is TGTGCCTGGAGTCCACGTCGACAGGACTTGAATGAGCAGTTCTTC. It codes for CAWSPRRQDLNEQFF.

This rearrangement joins TRBV4-3 to TRBJ1-2; perhaps TRBD1 as D (6 bases). Trimming took off 2 bases at V and 7 bases at J, with 14 bases between the two ends. This CDR3 has 14 residues. CDR1 LGHNA and CDR2 YSLEER come from the germline V gene. CDR3 sequence: CASSQSRQGFGYTF. CDR3 bases: TGCGCCAGCAGCCAAAGTAGGCAGGGGTTTGGCTACACCTTC.

CDR3 sequence (DNA): TGTGCCAGCAGCTTATGGGAGGGAGCAGATACGCAGTATTTT. Encoded protein: CASSLWEGADTQYF. The chain couples TRBV7-9 to TRBJ2-3, with 7 bases aligning to TRBD2. Trimming took 2 bases from V and 4 from J; bases not matched to a gene: 3. From germline, CDR1 is SEHNR and CDR2 FQNEAQ (reference sequence). The CDR3 sequence is 14 residues long.

J is TRBJ2-2 and V is TRBV5-4; the match to TRBD1 covers 7 bases. CDR3 length equals 15 residues. Germline values: CDR1 SGHNT, CDR2 YYREEE (reference sequence). Trimming cost V 4 bases and J 4 bases; bases outside gene matches: 7. In DNA, the CDR3 is TGTGCCAGCAGCCCGGGACAGAAGATCACCGGGGAGCTGTTTTTT. Its translation: CASSPGQKITGELFF.

The rearrangement links TRBV4-1 to TRBJ2-3; TRBD2 agrees at 8 bases. The CDR3 is 14 amino acids. V dropped 7 bases and J dropped 5; count of bases not matched to a gene: 8. CDR1 MGHRA and CDR2 YSYEKL come from the germline V gene. The CDR3 DNA is TGCGCCAGCAAGGGACTAGGTTCAGGAGATACGCAGTATTTT. Protein sequence: CASKGLGSGDTQYF.

V gene TRBV10-2 combines with J gene TRBJ2-7, with 7 bases identical to TRBD2. V dropped 10 bases and J dropped 3; count of bases not matched to a gene: 6. The CDR3 covers 12 residues. Germline CDR1 is WSHSY and CDR2 is SAAADI. CDR3 residues: CAILTSSYEQYF. The CDR3 bases are TGCGCCATCCTGACTAGCAGCTACGAGCAGTACTTC.

In nucleotides, the CDR3 is TGTGCCAGCAGCCCCGAGGGTGCTTACGAGCAGTACTTC. This encodes CASSPEGAYEQYF. This chain uses TRBV11-2 with TRBJ2-7; a weak D match, TRBD2 (5 bases). Germline V CDR1 and CDR2: SGHAT, FQNNGV. Trimming left V 5 bases short and J 4 bases short, with 12 bases between. This CDR3 has 13 residues.

This clone has more than one count but fewer than ten. The chain is built from TRBV7-9 and TRBJ1-1, with 8 bases that match TRBD1. Looked up from germline, CDR1 is SEHNR and CDR2 is FQNEAQ (reference sequence). This CDR3 spans 14 amino acids. The V segment lost 3 bases and the J segment 8 bases; nucleotides outside the gene matches: 8. CDR3: CASSFLAGQGEAFF. In DNA form, the CDR3 reads TGTGCCAGCAGCTTCTTGGCTGGACAGGGAGAAGCTTTCTTT.

The chain is built from TRBV11-2 and TRBJ2-7; 11 positions agree with TRBD2. The CDR3 is 16 amino acids. V was pared by 5 bases and J by 5 bases, with 11 bases of the junction left unmatched. CDR1 is SGHAT and CDR2 is FQNNGV in the germline V gene. This CDR3 reads CASSLAGGVGVNEQYF. The DNA of the CDR3 is TGTGCCAGCAGCCTAGCGGGGGGAGTTGGAGTAAACGAGCAGTACTTC.

The chain employs TRBV5-4 and TRBJ2-3, with D maybe TRBD2 (6 bases). Germline V gene data show CDR1 as SGHNT and CDR2 as YYREEE (reference sequence). The CDR3 consists of 16 residues. V lost 0 bases and J lost 3, with 14 bases in between. The CDR3 nucleotides are TGTGCCAGCAGCTTGGCCCGGGTAGCGGTAACAGATACGCAGTATTTT. It translates to CASSLARVAVTDTQYF.

In this sample, this clone turned up once. The rearrangement joins TRBV9 to TRBJ1-4; D might be TRBD1 (5 bases). Trimming cost V 3 bases and J 4 bases, with 10 bases left between them. The germline V gene encodes CDR1 SGDLS and CDR2 YYNGEE. This CDR3 is built from 14 residues. The CDR3 coding sequence is TGTGCCAGCAGCGCTAGTCAGGGTAATGAAAAACTGTTTTTT. Amino acid sequence: CASSASQGNEKLFF.

The gene calls are TRBV5-5 and TRBJ1-1; weak D call: TRBD1 (6 bases). Germline CDR1 reads SGHKS; CDR2 reads YYEKEE (reference sequence). The ends were cut back, 2 bases at V and 2 bases at J, with 13 bases in the middle. This CDR3 contains 15 residues. As DNA, the CDR3 is TGTGCCAGCAGCTTCCTTGGGGGCGTAAACACTGAAGCTTTCTTT. Encoded protein: CASSFLGGVNTEAFF. The full variable domain, its missing parts supplied by reference TRBV5-5 and TRBJ1-1, is DAGVTQSPTHLIKTRGQQVTLRCSPISGHKSVSWYQQVLGQGPQFIFQYYEKEERGRGNFPDRFSARQFPNYSSELNVNALLLGDSALYLCASSFLGGVNTEAFFGQGTRLTVV.

J is TRBJ1-2 and V is TRBV18; D might be TRBD1 (5 bases). The germline CDR1 and CDR2 sequences are KGHSH and LQKENI. The V end lost 4 bases, the J end lost 4 bases, and 19 bases lay between the germline ends. The CDR3 contains 16 residues. CDR3 residues: CASSLTGAYHGYGYTF. The CDR3 nucleotides are TGTGCCAGCTCACTTACAGGTGCTTACCATGGCTATGGCTACACCTTC.

This clone was recorded a few times. The J gene is TRBJ2-3, the V gene TRBV20-1; D unresolved. The CDR3 totals 11 residues. Per the germline V gene, CDR1 is DFQATT and CDR2 is SNEGSKA (reference sequence). V lost 6 bases, J lost 3 bases, and 7 bases lay in between. The CDR3 DNA sequence: TGCAGTGCCCCCCAAACAGATACGCAGTATTTT. It codes for CSAPQTDTQYF.

This chain joins TRBV6-5 and TRBJ2-7; 9 positions match TRBD2. Germline V gives CDR1 MNHEY, CDR2 SVGAGI. V dropped 4 bases and J dropped 6; count of bases not matched to a gene: 10. This CDR3 has 15 residues. The CDR3 sequence is CASSSLAGEGGEQYF. The CDR3 coding sequence is TGTGCCAGCAGTTCCTTAGCGGGAGAGGGAGGCGAGCAGTACTTC.

This clone was recorded only once. The chain uses TRBV7-7 and TRBJ2-2; TRBD2 agrees at 10 bases. This CDR3 contains 15 residues. V gave up 4 bases and J gave up 6 bases; unmatched junction bases: 5. Per germline, CDR1 SSHAT and CDR2 FNYEAQ (reference sequence). CDR3 sequence reads: CASSYGTSESGELFF. CDR3 coding DNA: TGTGCCAGCAGCTATGGGACTAGCGAGTCCGGGGAGCTGTTTTTT. The full variable domain, rest sourced from reference TRBV7-7 and TRBJ2-2, is GAGVSQSPRYKVTKRGQDVTLRCDPISSHATLYWYQQALGQGPEFLTYFNYEAQPDKSGLPSDRFSAERPEGSISTLTIQRTEQRDSAMYRCASSYGTSESGELFFGEGSRLTVL.

The chain is built from TRBV11-1 and TRBJ2-1; D call uncertain. The length of the CDR3 is 16 residues. Germline assignment: CDR1 SGHAT and CDR2 FQDESV (reference sequence). Trimming pared 0 bases from V and 7 bases from J, leaving 16 bases between. The CDR3 region is CASSLALRIPGNEQFF. CDR3 in DNA: TGTGCCAGCAGCTTAGCTTTGCGGATTCCCGGGAATGAGCAGTTCTTC.

The chain is built from TRBV4-2 and TRBJ2-1; D possibly corresponds to TRBD2 (6 bases). The CDR3 totals 15 residues. V gave up 0 bases and J gave up 6 bases, with 12 bases separating them. Germline V gene lookup returns CDR1 LGHNA and CDR2 YNFKEQ. In DNA, the CDR3 is TGTGCCAGCAGCCAAGAACGGGACGGGGGCAATGAGCAGTTCTTC. It translates to CASSQERDGGNEQFF.